This TCR beta chain was documented in a study of T-cell reconstitution after alpha-beta-depleted transplantation in children (dated by TCRdb to between 2015 and 2016). Study-level background: Using TCR repertoire profiling, the study quantitatively followed how T-cell immune reconstitution unfolded in children after TCRalphabeta/CD19-depleted allogeneic hematopoietic cell transplantation.

A note on this clonotype: Its binding antigen is unknown. The record has no base qualities; no much larger clone is one base away.

From a lookup of the germline V gene (reference sequence), CDR1 and CDR2 are MNHEY and SMNVEV. The CDR3, cysteine through phenylalanine, is 13 amino acids long. The only DNA kept is the CDR3, 39 bases in frame from the first base. Deletion took 4 bases off V and 6 bases off J, with a span of 12 bases between the germline ends. The receptor library was made with PCR. The data were produced on an Illumina HiSeq 2500. TCR library preparation used molecular barcoding, with unique molecular identifiers applied to normalize quantification of the TCRbeta repertoire. The raw public data were reprocessed by TCRdb itself: fastp quality trimming at Q25, MiXCR clonotype calling, in-frame beta chains only. Rows with a matching CDR3 protein are joined into one entry that keeps the most common DNA and genes. The sample table contains some 490,000 distinct CDR3 sequences; only one count was recorded for around an eighth of them. More than 5.5% of the sample goes to the ten largest clones.

The sequencing used PBMCs from the stem cell graft donor, collected from the stem cell graft. The source is a human donor who donated a stem cell graft to a child with combined immunodeficiency. The chain uses TRBV27 and TRBJ1-1; there is no confident call for the D gene. The CDR3 sequence is CASSSPARAEAFF. The nucleotide sequence is given as TGTGCCAGCAGTTCCCCCGCTCGAGCTGAAGCTTTCTTT.